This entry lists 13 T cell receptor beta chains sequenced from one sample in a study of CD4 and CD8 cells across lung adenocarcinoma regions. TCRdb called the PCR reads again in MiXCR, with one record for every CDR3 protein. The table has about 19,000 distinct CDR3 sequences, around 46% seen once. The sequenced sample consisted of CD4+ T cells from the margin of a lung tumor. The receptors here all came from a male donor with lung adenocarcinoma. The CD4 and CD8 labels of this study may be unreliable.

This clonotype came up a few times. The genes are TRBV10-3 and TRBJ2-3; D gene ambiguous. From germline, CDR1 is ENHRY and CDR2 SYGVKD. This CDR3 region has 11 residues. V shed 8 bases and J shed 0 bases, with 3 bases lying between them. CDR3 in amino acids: CAIGSTDTQYF. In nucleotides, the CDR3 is TGTGCCATCGGAAGCACAGATACGCAGTATTTT.

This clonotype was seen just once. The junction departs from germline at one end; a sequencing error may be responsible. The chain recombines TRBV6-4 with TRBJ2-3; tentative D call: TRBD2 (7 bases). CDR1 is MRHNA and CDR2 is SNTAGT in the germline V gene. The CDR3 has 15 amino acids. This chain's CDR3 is CASSDGRGSADTQYF. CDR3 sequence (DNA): TGTGCCAGCAGTGACGGGAGGGGGAGCGCAGACACGCAGTACTTT.

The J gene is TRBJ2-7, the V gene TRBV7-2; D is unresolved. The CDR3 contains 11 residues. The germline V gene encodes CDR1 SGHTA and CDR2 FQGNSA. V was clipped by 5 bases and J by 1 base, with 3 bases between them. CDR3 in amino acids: CASSRSYEQYF. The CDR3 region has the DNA TGTGCCAGCAGCCGATCCTACGAGCAGTACTTC.

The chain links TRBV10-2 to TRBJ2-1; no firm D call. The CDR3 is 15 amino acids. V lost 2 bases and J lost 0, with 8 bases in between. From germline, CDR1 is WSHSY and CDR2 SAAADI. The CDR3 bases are TGCGCCAGCAGTGAGGTGCTTGCCTCCTACAATGAGCAGTTCTTC. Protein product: CASSEVLASYNEQFF.

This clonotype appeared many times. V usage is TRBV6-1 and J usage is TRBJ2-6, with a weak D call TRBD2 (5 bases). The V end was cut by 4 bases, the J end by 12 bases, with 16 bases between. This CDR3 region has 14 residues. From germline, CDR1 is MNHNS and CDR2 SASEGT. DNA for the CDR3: TGTGCCAGCAGTGGGACTCCAGCCCCTCTCGTCCTGACTTTC. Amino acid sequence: CASSGTPAPLVLTF.

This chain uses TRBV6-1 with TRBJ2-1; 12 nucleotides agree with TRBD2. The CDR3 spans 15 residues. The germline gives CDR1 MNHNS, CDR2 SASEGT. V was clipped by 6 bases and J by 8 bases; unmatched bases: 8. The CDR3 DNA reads TGTGCCAGCAGCCTAGCGGGAGGGGTTGGGTATGAGCAGTTCTTC. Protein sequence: CASSLAGGVGYEQFF.

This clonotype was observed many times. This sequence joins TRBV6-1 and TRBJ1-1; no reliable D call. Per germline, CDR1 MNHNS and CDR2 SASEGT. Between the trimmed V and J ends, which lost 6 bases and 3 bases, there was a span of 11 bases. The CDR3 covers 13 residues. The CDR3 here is CASSFRADTEAFF. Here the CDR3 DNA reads TGTGCCAGCAGCTTTAGGGCGGACACTGAAGCTTTCTTT.

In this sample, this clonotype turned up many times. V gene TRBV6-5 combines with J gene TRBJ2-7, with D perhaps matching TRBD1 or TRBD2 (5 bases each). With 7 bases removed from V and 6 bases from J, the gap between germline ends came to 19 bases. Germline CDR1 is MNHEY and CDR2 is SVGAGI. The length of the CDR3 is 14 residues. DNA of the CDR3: TGTGCCAGCATCGCACCCCTCCGGGGCAGCGAGCAGTACTTC. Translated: CASIAPLRGSEQYF.

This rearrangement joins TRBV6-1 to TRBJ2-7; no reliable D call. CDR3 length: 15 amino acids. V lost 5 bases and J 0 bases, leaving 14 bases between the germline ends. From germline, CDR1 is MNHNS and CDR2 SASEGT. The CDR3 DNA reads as TGTGCCAGCAGTCAGGCACCTCCGGGCTCCTACGAGCAGTACTTC. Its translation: CASSQAPPGSYEQYF.

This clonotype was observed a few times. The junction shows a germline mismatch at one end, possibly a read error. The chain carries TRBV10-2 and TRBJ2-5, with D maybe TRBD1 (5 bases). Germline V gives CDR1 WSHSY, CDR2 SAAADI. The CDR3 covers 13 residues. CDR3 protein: CATTYPGAYVLSF. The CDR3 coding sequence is TGCGCCACCACTTATCCTGGGGCCTACGTGCTGTCCTTC.

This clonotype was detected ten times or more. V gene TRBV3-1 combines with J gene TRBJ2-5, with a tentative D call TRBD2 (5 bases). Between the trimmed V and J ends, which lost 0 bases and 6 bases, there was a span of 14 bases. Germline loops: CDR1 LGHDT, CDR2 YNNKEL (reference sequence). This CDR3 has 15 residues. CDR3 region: CASSQDWASRQTQYF. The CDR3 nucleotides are TGTGCCAGCAGCCAAGATTGGGCTAGCCGGCAGACCCAGTACTTC.

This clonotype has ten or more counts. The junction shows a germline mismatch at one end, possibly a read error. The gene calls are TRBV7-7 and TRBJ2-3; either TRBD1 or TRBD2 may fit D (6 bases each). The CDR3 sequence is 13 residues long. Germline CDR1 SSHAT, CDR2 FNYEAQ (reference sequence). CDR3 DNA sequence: TGTGCTAGCAGCTTCAGAGGGGGGGATACGCAGTATTTT. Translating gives CASSFRGGDTQYF.

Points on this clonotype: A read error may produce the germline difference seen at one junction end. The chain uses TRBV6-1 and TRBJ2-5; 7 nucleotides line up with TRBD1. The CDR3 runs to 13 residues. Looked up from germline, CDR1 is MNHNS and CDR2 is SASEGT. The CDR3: CASRQGSAEVQYF. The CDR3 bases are TGTGCCAGCAGACAGGGGAGCGCGGAGGTCCAGTATTTC.